This TCR beta chain was identified in a study of blood T cell repertoires in COVID-19. Study overall: Acute and convalescent COVID-19 specimens originated in the United States, Italy and Spain. PBMCs, B-cell-depleted T cells, or T cells provided the cDNA or gDNA that made up the material.

The germline V gene encodes CDR1 SGHRS and CDR2 YFSETQ. The CDR3 runs to 16 residues. J gave up 2 bases and V 4 bases, and 4 bases lay outside the gene matches. Original processing methods: How many nucleated cells were present was estimated from reference gene primer amplification. Produced via immunoSEQ multiplex PCR; TCRdb's table is partial and in-frame only. V, J and clone size were drawn from that table, and D and trimming were deduced from the DNA. The sample carries approximately 70,000 clones, 82% recorded once. The gene calls are TRBV5-1 and TRBJ2-6, with 9 bases fitting TRBD1. The sequencing input was peripheral blood. The receptor was isolated from a woman of 80 years or more with acute or convalescent COVID-19. CDR3 sequence (DNA): TGCGCCAGCAGCCTCGGGACAGGGACTGGGGCCAACGTCCTGACTTTC. It specifies CASSLGTGTGANVLTF.